This is a list of T cell receptor beta chains from one sample in a study of blood T cell repertoires in COVID-19. TCRdb's table, derived via immunoSEQ multiplex PCR, lists solely in-frame clones and lacks some. Of roughly 170,000 clones in the sample, just under 90% were seen once. The sequencing input was peripheral blood. The receptors stem from a woman younger than 35 who had recovered from COVID-19. Each CDR3 is given with its conserved first and last residue. D genes are given only for firm matches. Expanded clones are given a class, and other clones once, few, many or no size at all.

-,TRBV4-3,TRBJ2-7,TRBD1,CASSQDRGRLEQYF
-,TRBV7-2,TRBJ1-2,-,CASRDPTFGYGYTF
-,TRBV7-3,TRBJ2-1,TRBD1,CASSLTRGQGEAEQFF
-,TRBV13,TRBJ1-5,TRBD1,CASSLGGQYQPQHF
-,TRBV4-1,TRBJ1-5,-,CASSRTGFGQPQHF
-,TRBV19,TRBJ2-5,-,CASSQSGGQETQYF
-,TRBV7-2,TRBJ1-5,-,CASSLHQYSNQPQHF
-,TRBV19,TRBJ2-1,TRBD1,CASSWDRGNNEQFF
-,TRBV6-2/TRBV6-3,TRBJ2-1,TRBD2,CASSLAGGFDEQFF
-,TRBV9,TRBJ2-3,-,CASTTYQEDTQYF
-,TRBV7-3,TRBJ1-1,-,CASSLLAENTEAFF
-,TRBV21-1,TRBJ1-5,-,CASSPPWEAHQPQHF
-,TRBV6-5,TRBJ1-1,-,CASSPTGTEAFF
-,TRBV19,TRBJ1-5,-,CASRRYISNQPQHF
-,TRBV13,TRBJ2-1,-,CATLLDYNEQFF
few,TRBV18,TRBJ2-2,-,CASSPFRGDTGELFF
-,TRBV7-2,TRBJ1-1,-,CASSRPGQGTEAFF
-,TRBV13,TRBJ1-4,TRBD1,CASSTGGLNEKLFF
once,TRBV29-1,TRBJ2-5,TRBD1,CSVEGQGQETQYF
-,TRBV5-1,TRBJ1-2,-,CASSLTGIDGYTF
-,TRBV20-1,TRBJ2-1,TRBD2,CSASRSGRANEQFF
-,TRBV18,TRBJ2-1,TRBD2,CASSPEAGAYNEQFF
-,TRBV19,TRBJ2-1,TRBD2,CASSTNSGRAVNEQFF
-,TRBV19,TRBJ1-5,-,CASSITPLLNQPQHF
-,TRBV24-1,TRBJ2-1,TRBD2,CATSDRKNRRLAGVGNEQFF
-,TRBV6-4,TRBJ2-3,-,CASSDSTSSTDTQYF
-,TRBV6-5,TRBJ1-1,-,CASSFGAEAFF
-,TRBV6-5,TRBJ1-5,TRBD1,CASRQGFNQPQHF
once,TRBV5-5,TRBJ1-2,TRBD1,CASSRTGSNYGYTF
-,TRBV2,TRBJ2-1,TRBD1,CARPGTDYNEQFF
-,TRBV29-1,TRBJ1-5,-,CSAAIGGNNQPQHF
-,TRBV11-3,TRBJ1-2,-,CASSFRGYGYTF
-,TRBV4-1,TRBJ1-1,-,CASSPFQQGGTEAFF
-,TRBV19,TRBJ1-1,-,CASSIVRGGTEAFF
-,TRBV5-4,TRBJ1-2,TRBD1,CASSHPNDRESGYTF
-,TRBV29-1,TRBJ2-5,-,CSVVEEAQYF
-,TRBV4-2,TRBJ2-1,TRBD1,CASSQAQGAGYNEQFF
-,TRBV5-1,TRBJ2-7,-,CASSSQASYEQYF
-,TRBV24-1,TRBJ1-2,TRBD1,CATSDLGTGGGYTF
-,TRBV13,TRBJ1-1,TRBD1,CASSLGTGTEAFF
-,TRBV9,TRBJ2-5,TRBD1,CASSGGTGRETQYF
-,TRBV14,TRBJ2-7,-,CASSQSSHEQYF
-,TRBV18,TRBJ2-1,-,CASSPNRVIGGNEQFF
-,TRBV4-1,TRBJ1-5,-,CASSKPGVNQPQHF
-,TRBV19,TRBJ1-2,TRBD1,CASRPGGNYGYTF
-,TRBV24-1,TRBJ2-1,TRBD2,CATSDFNRSGRAGEQFF
-,TRBV7-2,TRBJ2-1,-,CASSLDVRLAPQSGLFF
-,TRBV7-9,TRBJ2-1,TRBD2,CASSLEGLAGFSYNEQFF
-,TRBV7-9,TRBJ2-1,-,CASSLAPLRGATNEQFF